This passage covers 32 T cell receptor beta chains from one sample sequenced in a study of T cell responses to AZD1222 COVID-19 vaccine. Profiling relied on immunoSEQ multiplex PCR, and the TCRdb table lists in-frame clones only, not all of them. The repertoire includes about 130,000 clones, roughly 93% of them detected once, and more than 2.5% sits in the top ten. Source: peripheral blood, taken on day 0 of AZD1222 vaccination. The receptors originated from an adult in good health.

This clone was seen more than once but under ten times. V usage is TRBV5-6 and J usage is TRBJ2-7, with 8 bases matching TRBD1. Germline assignment: CDR1 SGHDT and CDR2 YYEEEE. CDR3 length equals 14 residues. After removal of 4 bases from V and 3 bases from J, the junction contained 6 bases not matched to a gene. CDR3 DNA: TGTGCCAGCAGCCCCGCAGGGGGCTTCTACGAGCAGTACTTC. This gives the protein CASSPAGGFYEQYF. Complete variable domain (other parts from reference TRBV5-6 and TRBJ2-7): DAGVTQSPTHLIKTRGQQVTLRCSPKSGHDTVSWYQQALGQGPQFIFQYYEEEERQRGNFPDRFSGHQFPNYSSELNVNALLLGDSALYLCASSPAGGFYEQYFGPGTRLTVT.

The chain uses TRBV6-5 and TRBJ1-1; a weak D match, TRBD1 (5 bases). There are 15 residues in the CDR3. Germline V gene data show CDR1 as MNHEY and CDR2 as SVGAGI. Deletions cut 6 bases from V and 7 bases from J, with 21 bases between. The CDR3 spells CASRGESSGSSEAFF. The CDR3 bases are TGTGCCAGCAGGGGGGAAAGTTCGGGAAGTAGTGAAGCTTTCTTT.

The table lists this clone with a count of one. The chain couples TRBV11-1 to TRBJ1-1, with TRBD1 as a possible D gene (5 bases). From germline, CDR1 is SGHAT and CDR2 FQDESV (reference sequence). V lost 3 bases and J 3 bases, leaving 8 bases between the germline ends. The CDR3 is made up of 13 amino acids. The CDR3 DNA reads as TGTGCCAGCAGCTTGGGGGAGGACACTGAAGCTTTCTTT. This gives the protein CASSLGEDTEAFF.

The chain employs TRBV28 and TRBJ1-2; 9 bases line up with TRBD1. Germline V gives CDR1 MDHEN, CDR2 SYDVKM. V gave up 6 bases and J gave up 9 bases; unmatched junction bases: 20. The CDR3 sequence is 17 residues long. CDR3 nucleotide sequence: TGTGCCAGCAGCTCGACCGGCGCGGGGACAGGGAATCTACGCTACACCTTC. Translating gives CASSSTGAGTGNLRYTF.

CDR3: CASSSLGRWGKGGEAFF. DNA of the CDR3: TGTGCCAGCAGCTCACTCGGCCGTTGGGGGAAGGGGGGTGAAGCTTTCTTT. V and J are TRBV28 and TRBJ1-1, with a possible D match to TRBD1 (6 bases). V shed 6 bases and J shed 7 bases, with 27 bases lying between them. This CDR3 is 17 amino acids long. The germline CDR1 and CDR2 sequences are MDHEN and SYDVKM.

To note about this clone: Other DNA sequences from this sample encode an identical CDR3 as well. The V gene is TRBV5-1, the J gene TRBJ1-4; D is uncertain. Germline assignment: CDR1 SGHRS and CDR2 YFSETQ. Trimming removed 5 bases at V and 3 bases at J, with 11 bases between. The CDR3 is 14 residues long. This chain's CDR3 is CASSPGRPNEKLFF. DNA of the CDR3: TGCGCCAGCAGTCCTGGACGACCTAATGAAAAACTGTTTTTT. The whole variable domain, remainder taken from reference TRBV5-1 and TRBJ1-4, is KAGVTQTPRYLIKTRGQQVTLSCSPISGHRSVSWYQQTPGQGLQFLFEYFSETQRNKGNFPGRFSGRQFSNSRSEMNVSTLELGDSALYLCASSPGRPNEKLFFGSGTQLSVL.

The rearrangement uses TRBV23-1 and TRBJ1-5, with 7 positions matching TRBD1. TRBV23-1 belongs to the ORF category, with a function that is uncertain. The V gene end was trimmed by 3 bases and the J gene end by 1 base; junction bases not matched to a gene: 12. CDR3 length: 18 amino acids. CDR3 loop: CASSHRRRQGGSNQPQHF. The CDR3 DNA reads as TGCGCCAGCAGTCACCGCCGGAGGCAGGGGGGAAGCAATCAGCCCCAGCATTTT.

This clone was seen only once. The V call is TRBV7-9, the J call TRBJ2-2; D not resolved. V was pared by 5 bases and J by 6 bases, with 10 bases between. CDR1 and CDR2 from the germline V gene are SEHNR and FQNEAQ (reference sequence). The CDR3 loop spans 13 amino acids. In DNA, the CDR3 is TGTGCCAGCAGCCTGCCGGTGGCCGGGGAGCTGTTTTTT. Encoded protein: CASSLPVAGELFF.

The rearrangement links TRBV27 to TRBJ2-2; TRBD1 is a possible D gene (6 bases). V was shortened by 0 bases and J by 4 bases, with 15 bases between the two germline ends. Germline V gene data show CDR1 as MNHEY and CDR2 as SMNVEV (reference sequence). The CDR3 totals 17 residues. The CDR3 is CASSLSRGTEITGELFF. The CDR3 DNA sequence: TGTGCCAGCAGTTTATCGAGGGGGACCGAAATCACCGGGGAGCTGTTTTTT.

The chain links TRBV28 to TRBJ1-4, with 7 nucleotides matching TRBD1. Germline lookup yields CDR1 MDHEN and CDR2 SYDVKM. CDR3 length equals 16 residues. The trim removed 1 base at V and 5 bases at J, leaving 7 bases unmatched. CDR3 sequence reads: CASSLYGDSVNEKLFF. The CDR3 DNA reads TGTGCCAGCAGTTTATACGGGGACAGCGTAAATGAAAAACTGTTTTTT.

The rearrangement links TRBV4-1 to TRBJ1-3; D is ambiguous. Trimming removed 1 base from V and 3 bases from J, with 13 bases in between. The CDR3 is 16 amino acids. Germline V lookup: CDR1 MGHRA, CDR2 YSYEKL. In DNA form, the CDR3 reads TGCGCCAGCAGCCAAGTTAGTCGGGAAAGTGGAAACACCATATATTTT. It specifies CASSQVSRESGNTIYF.

This chain connects TRBV15 to TRBJ2-1, with a weak D call TRBD2 (6 bases). The CDR3 is 13 amino acids. Trimming stripped 5 bases from V and 5 bases from J, with 10 bases between. CDR1 LNHNV and CDR2 YYDKDF come from the germline V gene (reference sequence). DNA of the CDR3: TGTGCCACCAGCCGGGACTTAGACAATGAGCAGTTCTTC. Its protein is CATSRDLDNEQFF.

This sequence joins TRBV4-1 and TRBJ2-1; TRBD1 matches at 7 bases. Germline CDR1 and CDR2: MGHRA and YSYEKL. Losses at the gene ends were 1 base for V and 15 bases for J; bases not matched to a gene: 12. The CDR3 has 14 residues. CDR3 region: CASSQGYRQGLSFF. The CDR3 nucleotides are TGCGCCAGCAGCCAAGGGTACCGACAGGGTTTGTCGTTCTTC.

This clone was seen just once. The V call is TRBV19, the J call TRBJ1-1; D not resolved. Germline V lookup: CDR1 LNHDA, CDR2 SQIVND (reference sequence). The V and J ends lost 1 base and 1 base respectively, with 7 bases between them. The CDR3 runs to 14 residues. In DNA, the CDR3 is TGTGCCAGTAGTATAGTCCGGGAGAACACTGAAGCTTTCTTT. This encodes CASSIVRENTEAFF.

The chain links TRBV7-2 to TRBJ2-7; TRBD2 agrees at 7 bases. The CDR3 is 16 residues long. The V segment lost 2 bases and the J segment 6 bases; nucleotides outside the gene matches: 13. Germline V gives CDR1 SGHTA, CDR2 FQGNSA. The DNA for the CDR3 is TGTGCCAGCAGCTTAATGAGAGGGGCGGGAGAGGCCGAGCAGTACTTC. Translating it yields CASSLMRGAGEAEQYF.

This sequence joins TRBV19 and TRBJ1-4; D might be TRBD1 (5 bases). Trimming took off 1 base at V and 6 bases at J, with 33 bases between the two ends. The germline CDR1 and CDR2 sequences are LNHDA and SQIVND (reference sequence). This CDR3 contains 22 residues. CDR3 loop: CASSIVRDLSSRRWHLYEKLFF. CDR3 coding DNA: TGTGCCAGTAGTATAGTAAGGGACCTCTCATCACGGAGATGGCATCTTTATGAAAAACTGTTTTTT.

This chain joins TRBV5-1 and TRBJ2-2; D unclear. V lost 0 bases to trimming and J lost 5 bases, with 11 bases between them. Germline lookup yields CDR1 SGHRS and CDR2 YFSETQ. The CDR3 runs to 15 residues. This CDR3 is CASSLDPARTGELFF. The CDR3 coding sequence is TGCGCCAGCAGCTTGGACCCCGCTCGGACCGGGGAGCTGTTTTTT.

This clone was seen a few times. The chain joins TRBV7-9 to TRBJ2-7, with D possibly being TRBD1 or TRBD2 (5 bases each). Trimming left V 3 bases short and J 3 bases short, with 12 bases between. The CDR3 has 14 amino acids. CDR1 SEHNR and CDR2 FQNEAQ come from the germline V gene (reference sequence). This CDR3 reads CASSLGEFSYEQYF. DNA of the CDR3: TGTGCCAGCAGCTTGGGGGAATTCAGCTACGAGCAGTACTTC.

The gene calls are TRBV6-6 and TRBJ1-4; D is unclear. Per germline, CDR1 MNHNY and CDR2 SVGAGI (reference sequence). This CDR3 region has 13 residues. With 0 bases removed from V and 6 bases from J, the gap between germline ends came to 5 bases. CDR3 residues: CASSYSMYEKLFF. CDR3 sequence (DNA): TGTGCCAGCAGTTACTCGATGTATGAAAAACTGTTTTTT.

The chain carries TRBV20-1 and TRBJ2-1; no definite D call. Germline V gives CDR1 DFQATT, CDR2 SNEGSKA (reference sequence). V was trimmed by 3 bases and J by 5 bases, leaving 20 bases between them. The CDR3 extends over 16 amino acids. The CDR3 loop reads CSASDASTLINNEQFF. CDR3 DNA sequence: TGCAGTGCTAGTGATGCGTCGACACTTATAAACAATGAGCAGTTCTTC.

This chain connects TRBV19 to TRBJ1-6; D remains ambiguous. V shed 2 bases and J shed 9 bases, with 11 bases lying between them. The germline gives CDR1 LNHDA, CDR2 SQIVND (reference sequence). The CDR3 is made up of 14 amino acids. The CDR3 reads CASSISGAISPLHF. CDR3 nucleotide sequence: TGTGCCAGTAGTATATCGGGAGCGATTTCACCCCTCCACTTT.

V gene TRBV4-1 combines with J gene TRBJ2-5, with D perhaps TRBD1 or TRBD2 (6 bases each). The CDR3 has 14 amino acids. Germline V gene sequence: CDR1 MGHRA, CDR2 YSYEKL. With 0 bases removed from V and 5 bases from J, the gap between germline ends came to 10 bases. The CDR3 spells CASSQEGGLETQYF. CDR3 nucleotides: TGCGCCAGCAGCCAAGAGGGGGGCCTGGAGACCCAGTACTTC.

The chain combines TRBV7-9 with TRBJ2-1; TRBD2 matches 9 bases. CDR1 is SEHNR and CDR2 is FQNEAQ in the germline V gene (reference sequence). The CDR3 has 14 amino acids. After removal of 1 base from V and 5 bases from J, the junction contained 0 bases not matched to a gene. CDR3 nucleotides: TGTGCCAGCAGCTTAGGACTAGCGGACAATGAGCAGTTCTTC. Residues: CASSLGLADNEQFF.

This clone came up once. The chain carries TRBV10-3 and TRBJ2-7, with D tentatively TRBD1 (6 bases). CDR3 size: 14 residues. The V gene lost 2 bases and the J gene lost 7 bases, with 15 bases spanning the gap. The germline gives CDR1 ENHRY, CDR2 SYGVKD. CDR3 bases: TGTGCCATCAGTGAGGGTGGGGGCGCCAAGGAGCAGTACTTC. Translated: CAISEGGGAKEQYF.

V is TRBV6-5 and J is TRBJ1-1, with D possibly TRBD1 on 6 matching bases. Germline V lookup: CDR1 MNHEY, CDR2 SVGAGI. The CDR3 is made up of 14 amino acids. The germline V and J ends were trimmed by 2 bases and 2 bases, with 9 bases remaining between them. This chain's CDR3 is CASSYTGINTEAFF. CDR3 nucleotide sequence: TGTGCCAGCAGTTACACAGGGATTAACACTGAAGCTTTCTTT.

The CDR3 loop is CASTPMPGQDYEQYF. The CDR3 region has the DNA TGTGCCAGCACCCCCATGCCGGGACAGGACTACGAGCAGTACTTC. V and J are TRBV7-8 and TRBJ2-7; 8 positions agree with TRBD1. The CDR3 spans 15 residues. Germline V gene lookup returns CDR1 SGHVS and CDR2 FQNEAQ. V lost 7 bases to trimming and J lost 3 bases; unmatched junction nucleotides: 11.

CDR3 loop: CASSMGQAYNSPLHF. The CDR3 bases are TGTGCCAGTAGTATGGGACAGGCCTATAATTCACCCCTCCACTTT. This rearrangement joins TRBV19 to TRBJ1-6; TRBD1 matches at 8 bases. There are 15 residues in the CDR3. Losses at the gene ends were 3 bases for V and 2 bases for J; bases not matched to a gene: 0. Germline V gene data show CDR1 as LNHDA and CDR2 as SQIVND (reference sequence).

The chain joins TRBV19 to TRBJ1-1, with no clear D. Between the trimmed V and J ends, which lost 5 bases and 4 bases, there was a span of 14 bases. CDR3 length: 14 amino acids. Germline-derived CDR1 and CDR2 are LNHDA and SQIVND (reference sequence). CDR3 region: CASSVGVTGTEAFF. DNA for the CDR3: TGTGCCAGTAGTGTCGGGGTGACGGGCACTGAAGCTTTCTTT.

The rearrangement links TRBV2 to TRBJ1-2, with D possibly matching TRBD1 (5 bases). Germline V CDR1 and CDR2: SNHLY, FYNNEI. The germline V and J ends were trimmed by 6 bases and 4 bases, with 15 bases remaining between them. The CDR3 consists of 14 residues. The CDR3 coding sequence is TGTGCCAGCAGGGCAGGTCTGGGGGGCTATGGCTACACCTTC. It yields the protein CASRAGLGGYGYTF.

The V call is TRBV30, the J call TRBJ2-7, with a tentative D call TRBD1 (6 bases). Trimming took 1 base from V and 4 from J, leaving 14 bases between them. The CDR3 consists of 14 residues. The germline V gene encodes CDR1 GTSNPN and CDR2 SVGIG (reference sequence). CDR3: CAWSGPRGRYEQYF. The CDR3 DNA reads as TGTGCCTGGAGTGGCCCCAGGGGTAGGTACGAGCAGTACTTC.

The chain is built from TRBV7-9 and TRBJ1-3; TRBD1 might be the D (5 bases). Germline V lookup: CDR1 SEHNR, CDR2 FQNEAQ (reference sequence). The V gene lost 2 bases and the J gene lost 6 bases, with 11 bases spanning the gap. CDR3 length: 14 residues. CDR3 protein: CASSLWDRPNTIYF. In DNA, the CDR3 is TGTGCCAGCAGCTTATGGGACCGACCAAACACCATATATTTT.

The chain recombines TRBV5-8 with TRBJ2-3; possible D gene TRBD1, 6 bases. The CDR3 contains 14 residues. Trimming pared 4 bases from V and 2 bases from J, leaving 11 bases between. Germline V gene lookup returns CDR1 SGHTS and CDR2 YDEGEE. DNA for the CDR3: TGTGCCAGCAGCACAGGACAGCACACAGATACGCAGTATTTT. Its protein is CASSTGQHTDTQYF. The full variable domain, completed using reference TRBV5-8 and TRBJ2-3, is EAGVTQSPTHLIKTRGQQATLRCSPISGHTSVYWYQQALGLGLQFLLWYDEGEERNRGNFPPRFSGRQFPNYSSELNVNALELEDSALYLCASSTGQHTDTQYFGPGTRLTVL.